This TCR beta chain was identified during a study of T-cell memory formation after mild COVID-19. MiXCR, applied by TCRdb to the 5' RACE reads, yields one record per CDR3 protein. The profile shows under 350,000 distinct CDR3 sequences, roughly 17% of them singletons. This clonotype has more than one count but fewer than ten. The CDR3 runs 15 residues. Looked up from germline, CDR1 is SQVTM and CDR2 is ANQGSEA. Trimming removed 4 bases at V and 0 bases at J, with 14 bases between. The chain recombines TRBV29-1 with TRBJ2-3, with D perhaps matching TRBD2 (5 bases). This clonotype was sampled from a man between 18 and 29 years old who had mild COVID-19 (a few samples of this study predate the infection). Cell type and time point are not known. The sample taken for sequencing was PBMCs or a T cell subset sorted from them (not recorded which). CDR3 sequence reads: CSVALAGPSTDTQYF. DNA for the CDR3: TGCAGCGTTGCCCTAGCAGGCCCTAGCACAGATACGCAGTATTTT.